Listed below are T cell receptor beta chains from one sample, sequenced in a study of cytomegalovirus exposure and HLA in healthy donors. Repertoires were generated with immunoSEQ multiplex PCR, while TCRdb's copy carries only in-frame clones and drops some. The sample has 120,000 to 150,000 clones, approximately 80% seen once. The sequenced sample consisted of PBMCs. All receptors come from a middle-aged man in good health and CMV-seronegative. The CDR3 runs from the conserved cysteine through the conserved F or W. A D gene is named only where the DNA matches it firmly. Size values are once, few and many counts, or a class for expanded clones, and some rows have none.

TRBJ2-2 | NA | 17 | TRBD2 | TRBV2 | TGTGCCAGCAGTGACAGACTAGCGGGAGTGGGGACCGGGGAGCTGTTTTTT | CASSDRLAGVGTGELFF
TRBJ2-7 | NA | 13 | NA | TRBV27 | TGTGCCAGCAGACCGTCAGGTAACTACGAGCAGTACTTC | CASRPSGNYEQYF
TRBJ2-5 | few | 14 | TRBD1 | TRBV27 | TGTGCCAGCAGCGGGACAGGGGGCTGGGAGACCCAGTACTTC | CASSGTGGWETQYF
TRBJ2-7 | NA | 15 | TRBD1 | TRBV6-5 | TGTGCCAGCAGAGATTCAGGGGGCTTGAGGTACGAGCAGTACTTC | CASRDSGGLRYEQYF
TRBJ2-1 | few | 15 | TRBD2 | TRBV28 | TGTGCCAGCAGGCCGGGGGGGGGCGAAAGCAATGAGCAGTTCTTC | CASRPGGGESNEQFF
TRBJ1-4 | NA | 18 | NA | TRBV15 | TGTGCCACCAGCAGATATGGTCCTGGACAGACATATAATGAAAAACTGTTTTTT | CATSRYGPGQTYNEKLFF
TRBJ2-6 | NA | 19 | TRBD2 | TRBV5-4 | TGTGCCAGCAGCTTGGCCGGGCTAGCGGGAGCCGCTGGGGCCAACGGCCTGACTTTC | CASSLAGLAGAAGANGLTF
TRBJ2-7 | NA | 16 | NA | TRBV6-6 | TGTGCCAGCAGCCAAAGGCCCCCGGGGGAGGTCTACGAGCAGTACTTC | CASSQRPPGEVYEQYF
TRBJ1-1 | NA | 11 | NA | TRBV30 | TGTGCCTGGACAGGGCGGACTGAAGCTTTCTTT | CAWTGRTEAFF
TRBJ1-1 | NA | 15 | TRBD1 | TRBV6-1 | TGTGCCAGCAGTCGATCGGGACAGGGGGTCACTGAAGCTTTCTTT | CASSRSGQGVTEAFF
TRBJ2-7 | NA | 13 | NA | TRBV11-2 | TGTGCCAGCAGCTCATCCCGGGACTACGAGCAGTACTTC | CASSSSRDYEQYF
TRBJ1-3 | NA | 16 | TRBD1 | TRBV10-3 | TGTGCCATCAGTGAGTCGAGGGACAGCTCTGGAAACACCATATATTTT | CAISESRDSSGNTIYF
TRBJ1-2 | NA | 13 | TRBD1 | TRBV5-1 | TGCGCCAGCGAACCGGGACAGGGATATGGCTACACCTTC | CASEPGQGYGYTF
TRBJ2-7 | NA | 15 | TRBD1 | TRBV10-3 | TGTGCCATCAGCCGCGGACAGGGGGCAGACTACGAGCAGTACTTC | CAISRGQGADYEQYF
TRBJ2-7 | few | 12 | TRBD1 | TRBV29-1 | TGCAGCGTTGTCACAGGGGGCGGCGAGCAGTACTTC | CSVVTGGGEQYF
TRBJ2-5 | NA | 17 | TRBD2 | TRBV4-2 | TGTGCCAGCAGCCAAGATGATTTAGCGGGGGGTGAGGAGACCCAGTACTTC | CASSQDDLAGGEETQYF
TRBJ1-2 | NA | 12 | NA | TRBV6-4 | TGTGCCAGCAGTGAGCAGGGTTATGGCTACACCTTC | CASSEQGYGYTF
TRBJ2-2 | NA | 15 | TRBD1 | TRBV5-4 | TGTGCCAGCAGCCAAGACAGGGTGAACACCGGGGAGCTGTTTTTT | CASSQDRVNTGELFF
TRBJ1-1 | NA | 11 | NA | TRBV30 | TGTGCCTGGACGGCAGGGGAGTTTGCTTTCTTT | CAWTAGEFAFF
TRBJ2-5 | NA | 19 | TRBD2 | TRBV4-2 | TGTGCCAGCAGCCAAGGGTATACCCTACTAGCGGGAAACCAAGAGACCCAGTACTTC | CASSQGYTLLAGNQETQYF
TRBJ1-3 | NA | 15 | TRBD1 | TRBV28 | TGTGCCAGCAGTATACAGGGGGCCGGCAGAAACACCATATATTTT | CASSIQGAGRNTIYF
TRBJ2-5 | NA | 15 | TRBD1 | TRBV6-5 | TGTGCCAGCAGGACGGCAGGGGGAAACCAAGAGACCCAGTACTTC | CASRTAGGNQETQYF
TRBJ2-7 | NA | 15 | NA | TRBV6-6 | TGTGCCAGCAGTCCCCCGGCGGAGCCCGTCGTCGAGCAGTACTTC | CASSPPAEPVVEQYF
TRBJ2-3 | NA | 15 | TRBD1 | TRBV11-2 | TGTGCCAGCAGCTCGGGACAGGCTAGCACAGATACGCAGTATTTT | CASSSGQASTDTQYF
TRBJ1-1 | NA | 16 | NA | TRBV4-1 | TGCGCCAGCAGCCAAGACCCCGACGGGAGTCACACTGAAGCTTTCTTT | CASSQDPDGSHTEAFF
TRBJ2-7 | NA | 13 | TRBD1 | TRBV15 | TGTGCCACCAGCCCCGGACAGGGAGACGAGCAGTACTTC | CATSPGQGDEQYF
TRBJ2-7 | NA | 19 | TRBD1 | TRBV28 | TGTGCCAGCAGTTTATTGCGGATAGGGGGCTCTTTCGGAAATTACGAGCAGTACTTC | CASSLLRIGGSFGNYEQYF
TRBJ2-7 | NA | 12 | NA | TRBV30 | TGTGCCTGGACCCCGGGGTCCTACGAGCAGTACTTC | CAWTPGSYEQYF
TRBJ2-7 | NA | 13 | NA | TRBV28 | TGTGCCAGCAGTTTCAGGTCCCCCTCGGGACAGTACTTC | CASSFRSPSGQYF
TRBJ1-2 | few | 15 | TRBD1 | TRBV6-5 | TGTGCCAGCAGTTACTCTCGGCAGGGGGTAAGCGGCTACACCTTC | CASSYSRQGVSGYTF
TRBJ1-1 | NA | 16 | NA | TRBV10-1 | TGCGCCAGCAGTGGACCCCACAGGGCTCTGAACACTGAAGCTTTCTTT | CASSGPHRALNTEAFF
TRBJ2-1 | NA | 15 | TRBD2 | TRBV19 | TGTGCCAGTGGGACTAGCGGGAGTGCCTACAATGAGCAGTTCTTC | CASGTSGSAYNEQFF
TRBJ1-2 | NA | 14 | TRBD1 | TRBV6-5 | TGTGCCAGCAAACCCGGGACAGGGGTAGATGGCTACACCTTC | CASKPGTGVDGYTF
TRBJ2-7 | NA | 16 | NA | TRBV7-9 | TGTGCCAGCAGCCCCGGGGGCGGGGGCGCTTCCTACGAGCAGTACTTC | CASSPGGGGASYEQYF
TRBJ2-3 | NA | 15 | TRBD1 | TRBV28 | TGTGCCAGCAGTCCTGGACAGGGCGGCACAGATACGCAGTATTTT | CASSPGQGGTDTQYF
TRBJ2-1 | few | 14 | NA | TRBV5-4 | TGTGCCAGCAGCTTGTTTGCGGACTACAATGAGCAGTTCTTC | CASSLFADYNEQFF
TRBJ2-3 | once | 15 | NA | TRBV7-9 | TGTGCCAGCAGCTCCCGCCGCGGGTTGGAAGATACGCAGTATTTT | CASSSRRGLEDTQYF
TRBJ1-5 | NA | 14 | TRBD1 | TRBV28 | TGTGCCAGCCGGACAGGAGAGAGCAATCAGCCCCAGCATTTT | CASRTGESNQPQHF
TRBJ2-1 | NA | 15 | TRBD2 | TRBV19 | TGTGCCAGTAGTATGACTAGCGGGAGGCCCAATGAGCAGTTCTTC | CASSMTSGRPNEQFF
TRBJ1-3 | once | 14 | TRBD1 | TRBV28 | TGTGCCAGCAGTTACAGGGGTACAGGAAACACCATATATTTT | CASSYRGTGNTIYF
TRBJ1-4 | NA | 14 | NA | TRBV23-1 | TGCGCCAGCAAAGCGGTCACTCCTAATGAAAAACTGTTTTTT | CASKAVTPNEKLFF
TRBJ1-1 | NA | 14 | TRBD1 | TRBV11-2 | TGTGCCAGCAGCTTAGCGGGACAGGGCCGAGGAGCTTTCTTT | CASSLAGQGRGAFF
TRBJ2-7 | NA | 14 | TRBD1 | TRBV7-6 | TGTGCCAGCAGCCAAAGGACAGGGAGAGACGAGCAGTACTTC | CASSQRTGRDEQYF